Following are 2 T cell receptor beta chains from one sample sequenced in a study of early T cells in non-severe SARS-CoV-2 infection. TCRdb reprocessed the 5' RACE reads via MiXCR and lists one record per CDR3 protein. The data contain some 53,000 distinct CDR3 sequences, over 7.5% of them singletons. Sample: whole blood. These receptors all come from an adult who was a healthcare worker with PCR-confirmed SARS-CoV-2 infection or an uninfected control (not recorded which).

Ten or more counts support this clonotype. This CDR3 is CASSPDLRARTDTQYF. DNA for the CDR3: TGTGCCAGCAGCCCGGACCTACGCGCGCGCACAGATACGCAGTATTTT. The chain links TRBV11-2 to TRBJ2-3; D not resolved. Between the trimmed V and J ends, which lost 5 bases and 1 base, there was a span of 16 bases. CDR1 is SGHAT, CDR2 FQNNGV, per germline. This CDR3 is built from 16 residues.

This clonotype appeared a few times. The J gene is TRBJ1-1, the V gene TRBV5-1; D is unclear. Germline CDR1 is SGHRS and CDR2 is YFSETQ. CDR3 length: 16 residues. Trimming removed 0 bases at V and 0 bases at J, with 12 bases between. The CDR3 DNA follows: TGCGCCAGCAGCTTGGGATTCCAGACCGTGAACACTGAAGCTTTCTTT. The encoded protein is CASSLGFQTVNTEAFF. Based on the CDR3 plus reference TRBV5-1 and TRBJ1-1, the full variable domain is KAGVTQTPRYLIKTRGQQVTLSCSPISGHRSVSWYQQTPGQGLQFLFEYFSETQRNKGNFPGRFSGRQFSNSRSEMNVSTLELGDSALYLCASSLGFQTVNTEAFFGQGTRLTVV.